What follows are 5 T cell receptor beta chains derived from one specimen sequenced in a study of metastatic and nonmetastatic thyroid tumors. Ahead of thyroid surgery, no patient had received treatment of any kind. TCRdb re-called the PCR reads with MiXCR. The table includes more than 65,000 clones, around 14% detected once. The source material was blood. These receptors were taken from a male donor with papillary thyroid cancer or a benign thyroid nodule (not recorded which). Some clones in this sample may be carry-over from other donors' samples.

This clone was detected ten times or more. This chain connects TRBV6-4 to TRBJ2-7; D is unclear. CDR1 and CDR2 from the germline V gene are MRHNA and SNTAGT. V was shortened by 0 bases and J by 0 bases, with 9 bases between the two germline ends. There are 15 residues in the CDR3. CDR3 residues: CASSDSILSSYEQYV. The CDR3, as DNA: TGTGCCAGCAGTGACTCGATTCTTAGCTCCTACGAGCAGTACGTC.

This clone was recorded at least ten times. J is TRBJ1-5 and V is TRBV20-1, with D unresolved. Trimming removed 0 bases at V and 3 bases at J, with 12 bases between. This CDR3 spans 15 amino acids. Germline V lookup: CDR1 DFQATT, CDR2 SNEGSKA (reference sequence). CDR3 DNA sequence: TGCAGTGCTAGAGATTCCCTCGGGTTCAATCAGCCCCAGCATTTT. Amino acid sequence: CSARDSLGFNQPQHF.

This clone was found many times. The J gene is TRBJ1-3, the V gene TRBV11-1; D is possibly TRBD1 (5 bases). This CDR3 has 13 amino acids. Trimming took 5 bases from V and 5 from J, leaving 10 bases between them. Germline assignment: CDR1 SGHAT and CDR2 FQDESV (reference sequence). The CDR3, as DNA: TGTGCCAGCAGCCCCAGGGAAAGAAACACCATATATTTT. This encodes CASSPRERNTIYF.

The chain is built from TRBV6-1 and TRBJ2-3; the D is unclear. CDR3 length: 16 residues. The germline CDR1 and CDR2 sequences are MNHNS and SASEGT. The V end lost 6 bases, the J end lost 7 bases, and 23 bases lay between the germline ends. CDR3 nucleotide sequence: TGTGCCAGCAGCCCCGCCTGGGCGGTAGGAAGAAATACGCAGTATTTT. It encodes CASSPAWAVGRNTQYF.

This clone has ten or more counts. The V and J genes are TRBV2 and TRBJ1-4, with TRBD1 as a possible D gene (5 bases). Trimming removed 3 bases at V and 1 base at J, with 15 bases between. Germline values: CDR1 SNHLY, CDR2 FYNNEI. The length of the CDR3 is 17 residues. DNA for the CDR3: TGTGCCAGCAGTGATGATGGCAGGGAGGTAACTAATGAAAAACTGTTTTTT. Protein product: CASSDDGREVTNEKLFF.